The 23 T cell receptor beta chains listed next were all sequenced from one sample in a study of regulatory T cells in long-lasting Graves disease. The sample's time point: newly diagnosed GD, antithyroid drugs for less than 3 months. The TCR library was prepared using RNA isolated from PBMCs. Arm-PCR of CDR3 regions and iRepertoire HTBI primers were the basis on which TCR beta libraries were built. Using its own MiXCR run on the multiplex PCR reads, TCRdb lists one record per CDR3 protein. The repertoire holds 400,000 to 500,000 distinct CDR3 sequences, with more than 13% as singletons. A further study also used this sample, focusing on T cells in Graves' hyperthyroidism and ophthalmopathy.

This sample comprised peripheral blood mononuclear cells (PBMCs), obtained at new diagnosis, from a patient treated with antithyroid drugs. The receptors here all came from a woman in her twenties or thirties with Graves disease.

The gene calls are TRBV13 and TRBJ1-5; D ambiguous. The CDR3 extends over 15 amino acids. V was shortened by 2 bases and J by 3 bases, with 11 bases between the two germline ends. Germline lookup yields CDR1 PRHDT and CDR2 FYEKMQ (reference sequence). As DNA, the CDR3 is TGTGCCAGCAGCTTACGGTCGGGCCCCAATCAGCCCCAGCATTTT. It translates to CASSLRSGPNQPQHF. The entire variable domain, with the rest obtained from reference TRBV13 and TRBJ1-5, is as follows: AAGVIQSPRHLIKEKRETATLKCYPIPRHDTVYWYQQGPGQDPQFLISFYEKMQSDKGSIPDRFSAQQFSDYHSELNMSSLELGDSALYFCASSLRSGPNQPQHFGDGTRLSIL.

This clonotype was picked up many times. V gene TRBV30 combines with J gene TRBJ2-2; TRBD1 matches at 8 bases. CDR1 is GTSNPN, CDR2 SVGIG, per germline (reference sequence). V shed 0 bases and J 10 bases; nucleotides not matched to a gene: 4. The CDR3 has 13 residues. CDR3: CAWSVAGGAELFF. The CDR3 DNA reads as TGTGCCTGGAGTGTGGCAGGGGGCGCGGAGCTGTTTTTT.

To note about this clonotype: This may be a read error: a much more frequent sequence differs by one nucleotide. The chain recombines TRBV2 with TRBJ2-1, with 13 bases that match TRBD2. The germline V gene has CDR1 SNHLY and CDR2 FYNNEI. J lost 1 base, V lost 3 bases, and 6 bases had no gene match. The CDR3 is 18 residues long. This CDR3 reads CASSDWTSGGASYNEQFF. CDR3 in DNA: TGTGCCAGCAGTGATTGGACTAGCGGGGGAGCATCCTACAATGAGCAGTTCTTC.

This clonotype was picked up many times. This chain uses TRBV12-3 or TRBV12-4 with TRBJ2-1; D assignment may be TRBD1 or TRBD2 (6 bases each). This CDR3 spans 15 amino acids. Trimming cost V 3 bases and J 3 bases, with 12 bases left between them. The CDR3 is CASSFGGLFYNEQFF. In DNA, the CDR3 is TGTGCCAGCAGTTTTGGGGGGCTCTTCTACAATGAGCAGTTCTTC.

This clonotype was observed at least ten times. The chain links TRBV6-1 to TRBJ1-2, with 10 bases that match TRBD1. Losses at the gene ends were 3 bases for V and 2 bases for J; bases not matched to a gene: 0. CDR1 MNHNS and CDR2 SASEGT come from the germline V gene. The CDR3 is made up of 14 amino acids. CDR3 nucleotides: TGTGCCAGCAGTGAGGACAGGGGGAACTATGGCTACACCTTC. Translated, it gives CASSEDRGNYGYTF.

This clonotype was observed many times. This chain uses TRBV24-1 with TRBJ2-5; D may be TRBD1 (6 bases). Germline loops: CDR1 KGHDR, CDR2 SFDVKD. The germline V and J ends were trimmed by 4 bases and 2 bases, with 25 bases remaining between them. The CDR3 is 19 residues long. The CDR3 loop is CATSEFASYQGFYQETQYF. Here the CDR3 DNA reads TGTGCCACCAGTGAGTTTGCCTCTTACCAGGGGTTTTATCAAGAGACCCAGTACTTC.

Only a few counts were recorded for this clonotype. V gene TRBV18 combines with J gene TRBJ2-1; D tentatively reads TRBD1 or TRBD2 (6 bases each). The ends were cut back, 3 bases at V and 1 base at J, with 13 bases in the middle. The germline V gene has CDR1 KGHSH and CDR2 LQKENI. CDR3 size: 16 residues. Here the CDR3 DNA reads TGTGCCAGCTCACCGCCCGGGGGCGGGTCCTACAATGAGCAGTTCTTC. Protein sequence: CASSPPGGGSYNEQFF.

At least ten counts were recorded for this clonotype. V gene TRBV27 combines with J gene TRBJ1-1; the match to TRBD1 covers 7 bases. Germline V gives CDR1 MNHEY, CDR2 SMNVEV (reference sequence). This CDR3 contains 16 residues. V was pared by 3 bases and J by 6 bases, with 13 bases of the junction left unmatched. The DNA of the CDR3 is TGTGCCAGCAGTTTCCTTCCGGGACAGTCTGCTCCTGAAGCTTTCTTT. Protein: CASSFLPGQSAPEAFF.

The CDR3 region is CASSPRGDRPDTQYF. In DNA, the CDR3 is TGTGCCAGCAGCCCGCGGGGGGATCGCCCAGATACGCAGTATTTT. The rearrangement uses TRBV9 and TRBJ2-3, with 8 nucleotides matching TRBD2. The CDR3 covers 15 residues. V lost 4 bases and J lost 4; bases outside the gene matches: 8. Per the germline V gene, CDR1 is SGDLS and CDR2 is YYNGEE.

This clonotype has ten or more counts. The chain combines TRBV12-3 or TRBV12-4 with TRBJ1-4; TRBD1 might be the D (6 bases). The V gene lost 6 bases and the J gene lost 5 bases, with 10 bases spanning the gap. This CDR3 contains 13 residues. CDR3 nucleotide sequence: TGTGCCAGCAGGAGACAGGCGAATGAAAAACTGTTTTTT. It translates to CASRRQANEKLFF.

This clonotype was counted many times. The chain carries TRBV24-1 and TRBJ2-3, with a weak D call TRBD2 (7 bases). V gave up 4 bases and J gave up 0 bases, with 10 bases separating them. The germline gives CDR1 KGHDR, CDR2 SFDVKD. The CDR3 has 15 amino acids. The CDR3 DNA reads TGTGCCACCAGTGACGCGGGGGCTAGCACAGATACGCAGTATTTT. Translation gives CATSDAGASTDTQYF.

At least ten counts were recorded for this clonotype. The chain couples TRBV20-1 to TRBJ2-3; TRBD1 might be the D (5 bases). V gave up 5 bases and J gave up 2 bases, with 14 bases separating them. Germline lookup yields CDR1 DFQATT and CDR2 SNEGSKA (reference sequence). The CDR3 loop spans 14 amino acids. The CDR3 sequence: CSAVGAGVTDTQYF. CDR3 DNA sequence: TGCAGTGCTGTAGGGGCTGGGGTCACAGATACGCAGTATTTT.

The chain has TRBV6-1 and TRBJ1-5, with D tentatively TRBD1 (5 bases). The CDR3 has 15 amino acids. The germline gives CDR1 MNHNS, CDR2 SASEGT. V shed 6 bases and J shed 0 bases, with 12 bases lying between them. Here the CDR3 reads CASRVQEYSNQPQHF. CDR3 in DNA: TGTGCCAGCAGGGTACAGGAATATAGCAATCAGCCCCAGCATTTT.

This clonotype occurred a few times. J is TRBJ2-2 and V is TRBV12-3 or TRBV12-4, with D perhaps TRBD1 (5 bases). Between the trimmed V and J ends, which lost 6 bases and 1 base, there was a span of 15 bases. The length of the CDR3 is 16 residues. CDR3 bases: TGTGCCAGCAGCCCGCAGGGCGGCGGGAACACCGGGGAGCTGTTTTTT. Amino acids: CASSPQGGGNTGELFF.

In this sample, this clonotype turned up many times. The chain links TRBV27 to TRBJ2-1; D is undetermined. This CDR3 has 13 residues. V lost 8 bases, J lost 9 bases, and 17 bases lay in between. Germline V lookup: CDR1 MNHEY, CDR2 SMNVEV (reference sequence). The CDR3 protein is CASAPADSGEQFF. The CDR3 DNA reads as TGTGCCAGCGCACCAGCCGATAGTGGTGAGCAGTTCTTC.

This clonotype was counted at least ten times. The rearrangement joins TRBV20-1 to TRBJ2-5, with TRBD2 matching over 15 bases. CDR1 and CDR2 (germline): DFQATT, SNEGSKA (reference sequence). This CDR3 has 15 amino acids. V lost 5 bases to trimming and J lost 4 bases; unmatched junction nucleotides: 5. The CDR3 sequence is CSAGGLAGGGETQYF. The CDR3 DNA reads TGCAGTGCTGGGGGACTAGCGGGAGGCGGAGAGACCCAGTACTTC.

In its sample, this clonotype was seen many times. CDR3 loop: CASSTTGYEQYF. CDR3 nucleotide sequence: TGTGCCAGCAGCACGACAGGGTACGAGCAGTACTTC. V is TRBV28 and J is TRBJ2-7; 7 positions match TRBD1. CDR1 MDHEN and CDR2 SYDVKM come from the germline V gene. V was pared by 6 bases and J by 4 bases, with 3 bases of the junction left unmatched. This CDR3 is built from 12 residues. Supplemented by reference TRBV28 and TRBJ2-7, the full variable domain reads DVKVTQSSRYLVKRTGEKVFLECVQDMDHENMFWYRQDPGLGLRLIYFSYDVKMKEKGDIPEGYSVSREKKERFSLILESASTNQTSMYLCASSTTGYEQYFGPGTRLTVT.

This clonotype was observed at least ten times. This rearrangement joins TRBV6-5 to TRBJ2-1; 12 bases map to TRBD2. The CDR3 contains 17 residues. V lost 0 bases and J lost 3; bases outside the gene matches: 3. CDR1 is MNHEY, CDR2 SVGAGI, per germline. CDR3 DNA sequence: TGTGCCAGCAGTTACTCGACTAGCGGGAGCCTCTACAATGAGCAGTTCTTC. It is translated as CASSYSTSGSLYNEQFF.

Many counts were recorded for this clonotype. The chain combines TRBV15 with TRBJ2-7, with 8 bases that match TRBD2. The germline gives CDR1 LNHNV, CDR2 YYDKDF (reference sequence). This CDR3 spans 15 amino acids. Trimming at V came to 5 bases and at J to 0 bases, leaving 6 bases not matched to a gene. The CDR3 bases are TGTGCCACCAGCCAGGGCGGGACTAGCTCCTACGAGCAGTACTTC. Translation: CATSQGGTSSYEQYF.

This clonotype was counted ten times or more. V and J are TRBV20-1 and TRBJ1-1; a weak D match, TRBD1 (5 bases). V lost 2 bases, J lost 0 bases, and 13 bases lay in between. CDR3 length equals 15 residues. Germline V gene lookup returns CDR1 DFQATT and CDR2 SNEGSKA (reference sequence). The CDR3 sequence: CSARSPGKLNTEAFF. DNA for the CDR3: TGCAGTGCTAGAAGCCCAGGGAAACTGAACACTGAAGCTTTCTTT.

This clonotype was recorded many times. CDR3 bases: TGCGCCACCGAGGGACTAGCGGAACCCTCCTACAATGAGCAGTTCTTC. It yields the protein CATEGLAEPSYNEQFF. This sequence joins TRBV10-2 and TRBJ2-1; TRBD2 aligns across 11 bases. This CDR3 has 16 amino acids. Per germline, CDR1 WSHSY and CDR2 SAAADI. The J segment lost 0 bases and the V segment lost 10 bases, leaving 8 bases of the junction unmatched.

This clonotype was recorded many times. The chain joins TRBV30 to TRBJ2-2, with D uncertain. The germline V gene has CDR1 GTSNPN and CDR2 SVGIG (reference sequence). Trimming took off 2 bases at V and 0 bases at J, with 1 base between the two ends. This CDR3 contains 12 residues. The CDR3 bases are TGTGCCTGGAGTACGAACACCGGGGAGCTGTTTTTT. Encoded protein: CAWSTNTGELFF.

This clonotype was counted ten times or more. This chain uses TRBV6-1 with TRBJ2-7, with TRBD2 matching over 11 bases. The germline gives CDR1 MNHNS, CDR2 SASEGT. V trimming: 2 bases; J trimming: 4 bases; junction bases outside the gene matches: 7. This CDR3 comprises 16 residues. This CDR3 reads CASSELAGGLNYEQYF. CDR3 nucleotide sequence: TGTGCCAGCAGTGAATTAGCGGGAGGGCTCAATTACGAGCAGTACTTC.